This T cell receptor beta chain was profiled in a study of OX40 agonist ivuxolimab in advanced cancers. Study-wide context: Ivuxolimab is a fully human IgG2 antibody that activates OX40 (CD134).

Study observations and caveats: CD8+ T cells showed, on average, more clonal expansion than CD4+ cells. Normalized T-cell clonal expansion was also low in a subset of nonresponders.

Only a few counts were recorded for this clone. Its antigen is unidentified. Autoimmune disease history or systemic immunosuppression led to patients being barred. There are 14 residues in the CDR3. V gave up 5 bases and J gave up 0 bases, with 10 bases separating them. Germline CDR1 reads SGHVS; CDR2 reads FNYEAQ. The method was immunoSEQ multiplex PCR; TCRdb's version includes in-frame clones alone and lacks a portion of them. The data show tens of thousands of clones, roughly 88% seen once. This sequence was found in an adult with an advanced solid tumor such as melanoma, head and neck, liver or kidney cancer. The chain is built from TRBV7-6 and TRBJ1-1, with unresolved D. Sequenced material: CD4+ or CD8+ T cells sorted from blood, taken in a trial of the OX40 agonist ivuxolimab. CDR3 in amino acids: CASSPGVMNTEAFF. CDR3 DNA sequence: TGTGCCAGCAGCCCGGGTGTCATGAACACTGAAGCTTTCTTT.